The present T cell receptor beta chain was sequenced within a study of T cell responses to AZD1222 COVID-19 vaccine. The study, taken as a whole, reports: No day 14 peak samples; only post-peak repertoires were characterized.

Measured with immunoSEQ multiplex PCR; TCRdb has only the in-frame clones, and not every one. The table lists some 86,000 clones, 88% of them singletons. The V and J ends lost 5 bases and 1 base respectively, with 11 bases between them. Per the germline V gene, CDR1 is MDHEN and CDR2 is SYDVKM. The length of the CDR3 is 14 residues. This clone was recorded only once. Antigen specificity is unknown. The J gene is TRBJ1-2, the V gene TRBV28; D is unresolved. The clonotype originates from an adult who received the AZD1222 COVID-19 vaccine. Here the sequenced sample was peripheral blood, taken 28 days after the second AZD1222 dose. CDR3 amino acids: CASSTRDRNYGYTF. The CDR3 region has the DNA TGTGCCAGCAGTACGAGAGATCGTAACTATGGCTACACCTTC.